This is a list of T cell receptor beta chains from one sample in a study of vaccination effects on CD4 cells after COVID-19. For these TCRs, the target antigens are not known. Sequenced by immunoSEQ multiplex PCR; TCRdb stores in-frame clones only, minus some. This table has more than 35,000 clones, roughly 87% appearing once. Sequences were derived from CD4+ T cells from PBMCs cultured without peptide, sampled before COVID-19 vaccination. The receptors derive from a human donor who received a COVID-19 vaccine. Both conserved end residues are part of each CDR3. D genes are given only for firm matches. Some rows mark clone size as missing; the rest say once, few, many or name a class of expanded clone.

CDR3 | DNA | V | size | J | length | D
CASSLAPGQGYNEQFF | TGCGCCAGCAGCTTGGCACCGGGACAGGGCTACAATGAGCAGTTCTTC | TRBV5-1 | - | TRBJ2-1 | 16 | TRBD1
CASSGFTGGMETQYF | TGTGCCAGCAGTGGGTTTACAGGGGGAATGGAGACCCAGTACTTC | TRBV5-6 | - | TRBJ2-5 | 15 | TRBD1
CASSLGSSNTEAFF | TGTGCCAGCAGCTTAGGGTCGTCGAACACTGAAGCTTTCTTT | TRBV7-9 | - | TRBJ1-1 | 14 | -
CASSSSGSSTDTQYF | TGTGCCAGCAGCTCTAGCGGGTCGAGCACAGATACGCAGTATTTT | TRBV7-3 | - | TRBJ2-3 | 15 | TRBD2
CATSSGTLNTEAFF | TGTGCCACCAGTTCTGGGACCCTGAACACTGAAGCTTTCTTT | TRBV24-1 | few | TRBJ1-1 | 14 | -
CASSLGQGKNSPLHF | TGTGCCAGCAGCCTAGGCCAGGGAAAAAATTCACCCCTCCACTTT | TRBV5-4 | few | TRBJ1-6 | 15 | -
CATFSRRGAFF | TGTGCCACTTTCAGCAGGAGGGGAGCTTTCTTT | TRBV6-5 | - | TRBJ1-1 | 11 | -
CASSRGGTGGQTRQPQHF | TGTGCCAGTAGTCGCGGGGGCACCGGGGGACAAACTCGTCAGCCCCAGCATTTT | TRBV19 | few | TRBJ1-5 | 18 | -
CASSSPSGQTYNSPLHF | TGCGCCAGCAGCTCCCCCTCGGGACAGACCTATAATTCACCCCTCCACTTT | TRBV5-1 | - | TRBJ1-6 | 17 | TRBD1
CASSGTGYGTDTQYF | TGTGCCAGTAGTGGGACAGGGTACGGCACAGATACGCAGTATTTT | TRBV19 | - | TRBJ2-3 | 15 | TRBD1
CASSRDSGNTIYF | TGCGCCAGCAGCAGGGACTCTGGAAACACCATATATTTT | TRBV10-2 | - | TRBJ1-3 | 13 | -
CASSGWTAGSYNEQFF | TGTGCCAGCAGTGGTTGGACGGCCGGCTCCTACAATGAGCAGTTCTTC | TRBV25-1 | - | TRBJ2-1 | 16 | -
CASSLGLASDTQYF | TGTGCCAGCAGCTTGGGACTAGCGTCAGATACGCAGTATTTT | TRBV5-4 | - | TRBJ2-3 | 14 | TRBD2
CASSQLNLIGGSGANVLTF | TGCGCCAGCAGCCAGCTTAATCTAATAGGGGGCTCTGGGGCCAACGTCCTGACTTTC | TRBV4-1 | - | TRBJ2-6 | 19 | -
CASSPGQGDHNSPLHF | TGCGCCAGCAGCCCCGGACAGGGGGACCATAATTCACCCCTCCACTTT | TRBV4-1 | - | TRBJ1-6 | 16 | TRBD1
CSVREVSGNTIYF | TGCAGCGTTAGAGAGGTCTCTGGAAACACCATATATTTT | TRBV29-1 | few | TRBJ1-3 | 13 | -
CASSSLLGNQPQHF | TGTGCCAGCAGCTCCCTGTTGGGGAATCAGCCCCAGCATTTT | TRBV7-8 | - | TRBJ1-5 | 14 | -
CASSSLTGGETQYF | TGTGCCAGCAGCTCATTGACAGGGGGAGAGACCCAGTACTTC | TRBV9 | once | TRBJ2-5 | 14 | TRBD1
CASSSGTAKGYGYTF | TGCGCCAGCAGCTCGGGGACGGCGAAAGGGTATGGCTACACCTTC | TRBV5-1 | - | TRBJ1-2 | 15 | -
CASTPMGGSKTQYF | TGTGCCAGCACCCCAATGGGGGGATCAAAGACCCAGTACTTC | TRBV6-2/TRBV6-3 | - | TRBJ2-5 | 14 | -
CASSRQSGNTIYF | TGTGCCAGCAGCAGACAGTCTGGAAACACCATATATTTT | TRBV6-6 | - | TRBJ1-3 | 13 | -
CASSFLSGLGTEAFF | TGTGCCAGCAGCTTTCTCAGTGGTCTGGGCACTGAAGCTTTCTTT | TRBV5-5 | - | TRBJ1-1 | 15 | -
CASSRTASNQPQHF | TGTGCCAGTAGTCGGACAGCCAGCAATCAGCCCCAGCATTTT | TRBV19 | - | TRBJ1-5 | 14 | -
CASSSRTSGGTGELFF | TGTGCCAGCAGTTCCCGGACTAGCGGGGGAACCGGGGAGCTGTTTTTT | TRBV6-6 | - | TRBJ2-2 | 16 | TRBD2
CASSFRGGEQFF | TGTGCCAGCAGTTTTAGGGGGGGCGAGCAGTTCTTC | TRBV12-3/TRBV12-4 | - | TRBJ2-1 | 12 | -
CASSESGTGKGSTEAFF | TGTGCCAGCAGCGAGTCCGGGACAGGGAAGGGGTCCACTGAAGCTTTCTTT | TRBV9 | - | TRBJ1-1 | 17 | TRBD1
CSGRRMNTEAFF | TGCAGTGGGAGGCGAATGAACACTGAAGCTTTCTTT | TRBV29-1 | - | TRBJ1-1 | 12 | -
CASSMTVTDTQYF | TGTGCCAGTAGTATGACAGTAACAGATACGCAGTATTTT | TRBV19 | - | TRBJ2-3 | 13 | -
CASSPRDRPDNQPQHF | TGTGCCAGCTCACCAAGGGACAGGCCTGACAATCAGCCCCAGCATTTT | TRBV18 | - | TRBJ1-5 | 16 | TRBD1
CASSTHRGQNEKLFF | TGTGCCAGCAGTACCCACAGGGGGCAAAATGAAAAACTGTTTTTT | TRBV6-2/TRBV6-3 | - | TRBJ1-4 | 15 | TRBD1
CASSFLGGPTDTQYF | TGTGCCAGCAGTTTTTTGGGGGGGCCCACAGATACGCAGTATTTT | TRBV27 | once | TRBJ2-3 | 15 | -
CASSLESSYNEQFF | TGTGCCAGCAGCTTAGAGAGCTCCTACAATGAGCAGTTCTTC | TRBV7-3 | - | TRBJ2-1 | 14 | -
CASSGQNTGELFF | TGTGCCAGCAGTGGTCAAAACACCGGGGAGCTGTTTTTT | TRBV25-1 | few | TRBJ2-2 | 13 | -
CASSLGQGVGNTIYF | TGCGCCAGCAGCTTGGGACAGGGGGTTGGCAACACCATATATTTT | TRBV5-1 | - | TRBJ1-3 | 15 | TRBD1
CASSESALFGKAEAFF | TGTGCCAGCAGTGAGTCTGCCCTATTCGGCAAGGCTGAAGCTTTCTTT | TRBV6-4 | - | TRBJ1-1 | 16 | -
CATSDFRQGIGELFF | TGTGCCACCAGTGATTTTCGGCAGGGGATCGGGGAGCTGTTTTTT | TRBV24-1 | - | TRBJ2-2 | 15 | -
CASSSRQGLYEKLFF | TGCGCCAGCAGCTCTAGACAGGGGCTTTATGAAAAACTGTTTTTT | TRBV5-1 | - | TRBJ1-4 | 15 | TRBD1
CASSSDRVSGGYTF | TGTGCCAGCAGTTCAGACAGGGTATCGGGTGGCTACACCTTC | TRBV6-5 | - | TRBJ1-2 | 14 | TRBD1
CASSRGQLQETQYF | TGTGCCAGCAGTCGAGGACAGCTACAAGAGACCCAGTACTTC | TRBV11-2 | - | TRBJ2-5 | 14 | -
CASSQGTGGYSNQPQHF | TGTGCCAGCAGCCAGGGGACAGGGGGGTATAGCAATCAGCCCCAGCATTTT | TRBV7-2 | - | TRBJ1-5 | 17 | TRBD1
CATSGQENTGELFF | TGTGCCACCAGTGGGCAGGAGAACACCGGGGAGCTGTTTTTT | TRBV24-1 | - | TRBJ2-2 | 14 | -
CASSLVRVAGATVAKNIQYF | TGTGCCAGCAGCTTGGTCCGGGTAGCGGGGGCTACAGTAGCCAAAAACATTCAGTACTTC | TRBV5-8 | - | TRBJ2-4 | 20 | TRBD2
CASSLGPPNSGNTIYF | TGTGCCAGCAGCTTAGGTCCACCCAACTCTGGAAACACCATATATTTT | TRBV7-8 | - | TRBJ1-3 | 16 | -
CASGTGENTGELFF | TGTGCCAGCGGAACAGGGGAGAACACCGGGGAGCTGTTTTTT | TRBV2 | few | TRBJ2-2 | 14 | TRBD1
CASSPNRAWGNLPLHF | TGTGCCAGCAGCCCGAACAGGGCGTGGGGTAATTTACCCCTCCACTTT | TRBV5-6 | - | TRBJ1-6 | 16 | -
CASSHGQVYGYTF | TGTGCCAGCAGCCACGGACAGGTCTATGGCTACACCTTC | TRBV6-2/TRBV6-3 | - | TRBJ1-2 | 13 | TRBD1
CASSLSLAGGQETQYF | TGTGCCAGCAGCTTATCGCTAGCGGGGGGGCAAGAGACCCAGTACTTC | TRBV7-2 | - | TRBJ2-5 | 16 | TRBD2
CATSREIGRRGSPLHF | TGTGCCACCAGCAGAGAAATTGGCAGGAGAGGTTCACCCCTCCACTTT | TRBV15 | - | TRBJ1-6 | 16 | -
CASSTDRDQPQHF | TGTGCCAGCAGCACGGACAGGGATCAGCCCCAGCATTTT | TRBV12-3/TRBV12-4 | few | TRBJ1-5 | 13 | TRBD1
CASSVGALENYGYTF | TGTGCCAGCAGCGTAGGAGCTTTAGAAAACTATGGCTACACCTTC | TRBV9 | - | TRBJ1-2 | 15 | -
CASSVGTSWYF | TGTGCCAGCAGCGTAGGGACCTCCTGGTACTTC | TRBV3-1/TRBV3-2 | once | TRBJ2-4 | 11 | -
CASSPNVGGGGDSEAFF | TGTGCCAGCTCACCAAACGTAGGGGGCGGCGGGGATAGTGAAGCTTTCTTT | TRBV18 | - | TRBJ1-1 | 17 | TRBD1